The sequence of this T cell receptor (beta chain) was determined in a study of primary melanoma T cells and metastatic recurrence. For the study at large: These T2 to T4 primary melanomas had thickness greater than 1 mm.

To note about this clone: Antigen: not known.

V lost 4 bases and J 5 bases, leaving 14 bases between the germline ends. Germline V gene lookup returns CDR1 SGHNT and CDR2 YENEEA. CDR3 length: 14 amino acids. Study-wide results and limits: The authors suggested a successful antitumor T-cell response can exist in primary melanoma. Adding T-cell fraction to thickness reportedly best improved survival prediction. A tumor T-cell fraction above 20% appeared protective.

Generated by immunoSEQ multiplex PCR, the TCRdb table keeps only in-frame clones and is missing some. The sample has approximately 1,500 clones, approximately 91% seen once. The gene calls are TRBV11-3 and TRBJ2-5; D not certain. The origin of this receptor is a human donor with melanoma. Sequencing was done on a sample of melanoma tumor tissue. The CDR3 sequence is CASSSGLVGETQYF. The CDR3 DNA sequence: TGTGCCAGCAGCTCTGGCCTTGTTGGGGAGACCCAGTACTTC.